The 27 T cell receptor beta chains reported below all come from one sample, sequenced in a study of CD8 T cells in ankylosing spondylitis. Overall study findings and caveats: In ankylosing spondylitis blood, a motif of fewer than 10 highly homologous TCR beta variants appeared characteristic.

The antigens for these receptors are not known. TCRdb called the 5' RACE reads again in MiXCR, with one record for every CDR3 protein. Among hundreds of thousands of distinct CDR3 sequences, 10% to 15% were seen once, and the ten largest hold 0.45% to 0.6%. Sequencing was done on a sample of blood, either unsorted or a sorted T cell fraction (not recorded which). These receptors originate from a male donor with ankylosing spondylitis.

A few counts support this clonotype. V is TRBV4-1 and J is TRBJ2-5, with 7 positions matching TRBD2. The CDR3 contains 15 residues. In germline, CDR1 is MGHRA, CDR2 YSYEKL. The V segment lost 3 bases and the J segment 4 bases; nucleotides outside the gene matches: 8. CDR3 loop: CASSQFGLVVETQYF. CDR3 DNA sequence: TGCGCCAGCAGCCAGTTTGGACTAGTGGTAGAGACCCAGTACTTC.

This clonotype occurred a few times. The chain joins TRBV4-3 to TRBJ2-1; TRBD2 might be the D (6 bases). CDR3 length: 17 residues. V lost 4 bases to trimming and J lost 3 bases, with 19 bases between them. Germline CDR1 LGHNA, CDR2 YSLEER. CDR3: CASSLRRLADIYNEQFF. The CDR3 DNA sequence: TGCGCCAGCAGCCTCCGAAGGTTAGCGGACATCTACAATGAGCAGTTCTTC.

This clonotype was recorded many times. The chain combines TRBV6-5 with TRBJ1-1; TRBD1 matches 7 bases. Germline V gene data show CDR1 as MNHEY and CDR2 as SVGAGI. The CDR3 extends over 13 amino acids. Trimming cost V 2 bases and J 5 bases; bases outside gene matches: 2. The CDR3 protein is CASSYGRGTEAFF. DNA of the CDR3: TGTGCCAGCAGTTACGGCAGGGGGACTGAAGCTTTCTTT.

This clonotype has just a few counts. The chain links TRBV28 to TRBJ2-5; no reliable D call. The CDR3 sequence is 11 residues long. Germline V CDR1 and CDR2: MDHEN, SYDVKM. Deletions cut 5 bases from V and 5 bases from J, with 6 bases between. The DNA of the CDR3 is TGTGCCAGCAGTCGCGTGGAGACCCAGTACTTC. This encodes CASSRVETQYF.

This clonotype turned up a few times. Here the CDR3 reads CASGPPGFQNQPQHF. CDR3 coding DNA: TGTGCCAGCGGGCCACCGGGTTTTCAGAATCAGCCCCAGCATTTT. The rearrangement links TRBV12-3 or TRBV12-4 to TRBJ1-5; no definite D call. Trimming shortened V by 8 bases and J by 4 bases, and 18 bases separated the two germline ends. The length of the CDR3 is 15 residues.

The table lists this clonotype with a few counts. This rearrangement joins TRBV19 to TRBJ1-5; no definite D call. CDR3 length equals 13 residues. The germline V gene has CDR1 LNHDA and CDR2 SQIVND (reference sequence). V was cut by 3 bases and J by 5 bases, with 8 bases left in between. CDR3 sequence (DNA): TGTGCCAGTAGTATCGCCGGGGATCAGCCCCAGCATTTT. Its protein is CASSIAGDQPQHF.

J is TRBJ2-7 and V is TRBV3-1, with D hard to call. Germline lookup yields CDR1 LGHDT and CDR2 YNNKEL (reference sequence). This CDR3 has 15 residues. Trimming cost V 0 bases and J 2 bases, with 11 bases left between them. CDR3 in amino acids: CASSQEVGPTYEQYF. The CDR3, as DNA: TGTGCCAGCAGCCAAGAAGTAGGGCCCACCTACGAGCAGTACTTC.

V and J are TRBV11-2 and TRBJ2-1; D not resolved. The CDR3 is 14 amino acids. Trimming stripped 1 base from V and 6 bases from J, with 10 bases between. The germline CDR1 and CDR2 sequences are SGHAT and FQNNGV. CDR3 coding DNA: TGTGCCAGCAGCTTAGTTGATCAACCCAATGAGCAGTTCTTC. This sequence encodes CASSLVDQPNEQFF.

V is TRBV10-3 and J is TRBJ1-4; D remains unclear. Germline V CDR1 and CDR2: ENHRY, SYGVKD. The V gene lost 8 bases and the J gene lost 7 bases, with 11 bases spanning the gap. This CDR3 has 12 residues. CDR3 DNA: TGTGCCATCTCGTCGGTGGGTGAAAAACTGTTTTTT. This translates into CAISSVGEKLFF.

This clonotype was found many times. V usage is TRBV5-6 and J usage is TRBJ2-1; 11 bases are a match to TRBD2. Germline loops: CDR1 SGHDT, CDR2 YYEEEE. J was trimmed by 5 bases and V by 4 bases; bases with no gene match: 5. The CDR3 runs 15 residues. The CDR3 bases are TGTGCCAGCAGCGAGGGGACTAGCGGAGACAATGAGCAGTTCTTC. It codes for CASSEGTSGDNEQFF.

This clonotype showed up just a few times. The chain uses TRBV3-1 and TRBJ1-4, with 7 bases matching TRBD1. The CDR3 covers 15 residues. The ends lost 1 base at V and 5 bases at J; junction bases unmatched: 4. Germline V gene data show CDR1 as LGHDT and CDR2 as YNNKEL (reference sequence). The CDR3 here is CASSQGAGGNEKLFF. The CDR3 region has the DNA TGTGCCAGCAGCCAAGGTGCAGGGGGAAATGAAAAACTGTTTTTT.

This clonotype was seen a handful of times. The chain couples TRBV20-1 to TRBJ2-7; TRBD1 matches at 10 bases. After removal of 1 base from V and 5 bases from J, the junction contained 8 bases not matched to a gene. This CDR3 has 15 amino acids. The germline V gene encodes CDR1 DFQATT and CDR2 SNEGSKA (reference sequence). The CDR3 nucleotides are TGCAGTGCTAGAGGGCCCGGGACAGGGGCCAACGAGCAGTACTTC. This codes for CSARGPGTGANEQYF.

V is TRBV20-1 and J is TRBJ2-1; D not certain. CDR1 and CDR2 (germline): DFQATT, SNEGSKA (reference sequence). The germline V and J ends were trimmed by 0 bases and 2 bases, with 5 bases remaining between them. The length of the CDR3 is 13 residues. The CDR3 DNA sequence: TGCAGTGCTAGAGAAGATACCTACAATGAGCAGTTCTTC. It specifies CSAREDTYNEQFF.

In DNA form, the CDR3 reads TGTGCCAGCAGTTTCGGACCCCTTAGGGGTCAGCCCCAGCATTTT. It codes for CASSFGPLRGQPQHF. V gene TRBV27 combines with J gene TRBJ1-5, with D perhaps TRBD1 (5 bases). This CDR3 spans 15 amino acids. V was trimmed by 3 bases and J by 6 bases, leaving 15 bases between them. Germline CDR1 reads MNHEY; CDR2 reads SMNVEV (reference sequence).

The genes are TRBV7-2 and TRBJ2-3; D gene ambiguous. This CDR3 contains 12 residues. V lost 4 bases and J lost 6, with 8 bases in between. Germline CDR1 and CDR2: SGHTA and FQGNSA. Written as DNA, the CDR3 is TGTGCCAGCAGCTCTCAGTGGGATACGCAGTATTTT. It is translated as CASSSQWDTQYF.

This clonotype was seen more than once but under ten times. The rearrangement links TRBV18 to TRBJ2-1, with TRBD1 matching over 7 bases. J gave up 12 bases and V 2 bases, and 10 bases lay outside the gene matches. This CDR3 is built from 14 residues. Germline assignment: CDR1 KGHSH and CDR2 LQKENI. The CDR3 loop is CASSPVGTEDPQFF. In DNA, the CDR3 is TGTGCCAGCTCACCAGTAGGGACAGAAGATCCGCAGTTCTTC.

This clonotype appeared a few times. V gene TRBV5-8 combines with J gene TRBJ2-5; no clear D. This CDR3 has 15 residues. Trimming removed 2 bases at V and 0 bases at J, with 11 bases between. CDR1 and CDR2 from the germline V gene are SGHTS and YDEGEE. The CDR3 here is CASSLGVLYQETQYF. In nucleotides, the CDR3 is TGTGCCAGCAGCTTAGGCGTATTGTACCAAGAGACCCAGTACTTC.

This clonotype showed up just once. The chain is built from TRBV5-1 and TRBJ2-1; perhaps TRBD2 as D (6 bases). Germline V lookup: CDR1 SGHRS, CDR2 YFSETQ. The germline V and J ends were trimmed by 4 bases and 7 bases, with 15 bases remaining between them. The CDR3 totals 14 residues. In DNA form, the CDR3 reads TGCGCCAGCAGCCCTACGACTAGTCGGAATGAGCAGTTCTTC. This gives the protein CASSPTTSRNEQFF.

This clonotype has only a few counts. The chain carries TRBV7-2 and TRBJ2-1, with TRBD1 matching 11 bases. V shed 4 bases, J shed 3 bases, and the junction held 5 bases outside the gene matches. This CDR3 is built from 16 residues. Germline values: CDR1 SGHTA, CDR2 FQGNSA. This chain's CDR3 is CASSSFGTGGYNEQFF. The CDR3 nucleotides read TGTGCCAGCAGCTCTTTCGGGACAGGGGGCTACAATGAGCAGTTCTTC.

The chain is built from TRBV7-2 and TRBJ2-1, with 10 bases fitting TRBD2. The V gene end was trimmed by 3 bases and the J gene end by 9 bases; junction bases not matched to a gene: 2. In germline, CDR1 is SGHTA, CDR2 FQGNSA. The CDR3 runs to 13 residues. The CDR3 reads CASSFEREGEQFF. Written as DNA, the CDR3 is TGTGCCAGCAGCTTTGAGCGGGAGGGTGAGCAGTTCTTC. The whole variable domain, remainder taken from reference TRBV7-2 and TRBJ2-1, is GAGVSQSPSNKVTEKGKDVELRCDPISGHTALYWYRQSLGQGLEFLIYFQGNSAPDKSGLPSDRFSAERTGGSVSTLTIQRTQQEDSAVYLCASSFEREGEQFFGPGTRLTVL.

This chain uses TRBV5-1 with TRBJ2-2, with 7 bases fitting TRBD1. The germline V gene encodes CDR1 SGHRS and CDR2 YFSETQ. Trimming cost V 2 bases and J 6 bases; bases outside gene matches: 13. The CDR3 consists of 17 residues. CDR3 nucleotides: TGCGCCAGCAGCTTATGGACAGGTGATATCGGGGCCGGGGAGCTGTTTTTT. It is translated as CASSLWTGDIGAGELFF.

This clonotype was seen only a few times. This chain joins TRBV10-3 and TRBJ1-1; 10 positions agree with TRBD1. Germline CDR1 ENHRY, CDR2 SYGVKD. V was pared by 10 bases and J by 4 bases, with 6 bases of the junction left unmatched. The CDR3 is made up of 13 amino acids. The CDR3 DNA sequence: TGTGCCACCGGGGGGACAGGGGTCACTGAAGCTTTCTTT. Protein: CATGGTGVTEAFF.

The rearrangement uses TRBV5-1 and TRBJ2-6; maybe TRBD1 (5 bases). CDR1 is SGHRS, CDR2 YFSETQ, per germline. The CDR3 has 15 residues. Trimming took off 2 bases at V and 8 bases at J, with 14 bases between the two ends. In DNA, the CDR3 is TGCGCCAGCAGCTTTACAGGCCCTCAAACCAACGTCCTGACTTTC. Encoded protein: CASSFTGPQTNVLTF.

Only a few counts were recorded for this clonotype. V is TRBV5-1 and J is TRBJ2-7; a possible D gene is TRBD2 (6 bases). Per germline, CDR1 SGHRS and CDR2 YFSETQ. Deletions cut 4 bases from V and 2 bases from J, with 10 bases between. This CDR3 has 13 amino acids. The CDR3: CASSIGGTYEQYF. The CDR3 nucleotides are TGCGCCAGCAGCATTGGGGGGACCTACGAGCAGTACTTC.

This sequence joins TRBV6-1 and TRBJ2-1; TRBD2 matches 7 bases. With V trimmed by 6 bases and J by 4 bases, 6 bases remained unmatched. The germline gives CDR1 MNHNS, CDR2 SASEGT. CDR3 length equals 14 residues. The CDR3 sequence is CASRRGLDYNEQFF. The CDR3 nucleotides read TGTGCCAGCAGAAGAGGACTAGATTACAATGAGCAGTTCTTC.

This clonotype was seen more than once but under ten times. The chain carries TRBV5-1 and TRBJ1-2, with TRBD1 as a possible D gene (5 bases). V was shortened by 0 bases and J by 0 bases, with 6 bases between the two germline ends. Germline V gene sequence: CDR1 SGHRS, CDR2 YFSETQ. The length of the CDR3 is 14 residues. The CDR3 DNA reads as TGCGCCAGCAGCTTGGTGGGGGCTAACTATGGCTACACCTTC. Its protein product is CASSLVGANYGYTF.

V gene TRBV6-2 or TRBV6-3 combines with J gene TRBJ2-1, with TRBD1 identical over 7 bases. CDR1 MNHEY and CDR2 SVGEGT come from the germline V gene. V lost 11 bases, J lost 9 bases, and 10 bases stayed unmatched. The CDR3 loop spans 12 amino acids. The CDR3 DNA reads as TGTGCCGGCCAAGACAGGGTAGGTGAGCAGTTCTTC. Amino acid sequence: CAGQDRVGEQFF.